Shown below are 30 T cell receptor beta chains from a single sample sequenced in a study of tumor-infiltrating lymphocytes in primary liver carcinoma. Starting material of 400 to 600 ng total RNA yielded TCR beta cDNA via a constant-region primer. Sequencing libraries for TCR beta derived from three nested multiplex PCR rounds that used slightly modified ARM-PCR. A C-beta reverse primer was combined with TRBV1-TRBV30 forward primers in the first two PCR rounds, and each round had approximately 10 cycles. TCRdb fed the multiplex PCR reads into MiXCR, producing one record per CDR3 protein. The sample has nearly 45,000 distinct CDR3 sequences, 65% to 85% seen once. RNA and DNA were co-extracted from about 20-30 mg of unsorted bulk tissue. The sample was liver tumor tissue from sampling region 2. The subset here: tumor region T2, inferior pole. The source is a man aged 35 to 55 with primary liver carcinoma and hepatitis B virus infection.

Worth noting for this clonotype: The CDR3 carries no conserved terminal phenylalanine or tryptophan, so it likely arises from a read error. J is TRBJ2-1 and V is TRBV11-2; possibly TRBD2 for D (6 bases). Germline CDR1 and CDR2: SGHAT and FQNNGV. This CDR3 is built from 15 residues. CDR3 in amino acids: CASSPGTSSCNEQFL. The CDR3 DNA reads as TGTGCCAGCAGTCCCGGGACTTCTTCCTGCAATGAGCAGTTCCTC.

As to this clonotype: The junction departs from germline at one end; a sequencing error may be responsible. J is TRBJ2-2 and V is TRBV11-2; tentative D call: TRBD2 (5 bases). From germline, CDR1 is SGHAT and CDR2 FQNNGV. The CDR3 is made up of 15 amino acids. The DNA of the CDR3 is TGTGCCAGCAGCCTACTAACGGGGAACACTGGGGAGCTGTTTTTT. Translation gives CASSLLTGNTGELFF.

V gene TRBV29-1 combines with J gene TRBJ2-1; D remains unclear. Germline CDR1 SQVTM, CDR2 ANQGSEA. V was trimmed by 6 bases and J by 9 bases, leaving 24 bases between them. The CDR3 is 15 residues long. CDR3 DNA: TGCAGCGTCGATCTTTTTAGGGCCAATACCAGTGAGCAGTTCTTC. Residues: CSVDLFRANTSEQFF.

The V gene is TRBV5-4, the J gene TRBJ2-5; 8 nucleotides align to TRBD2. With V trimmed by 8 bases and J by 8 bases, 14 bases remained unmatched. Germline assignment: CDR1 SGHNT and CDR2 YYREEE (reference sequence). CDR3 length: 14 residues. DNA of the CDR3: TGTGCCAGTAGCCCCAGCGGGAGAATGGATACCCAGTACTTC. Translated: CASSPSGRMDTQYF. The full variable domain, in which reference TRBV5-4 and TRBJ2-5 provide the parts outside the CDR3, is ETGVTQSPTHLIKTRGQQVTLRCSSQSGHNTVSWYQQALGQGPQFIFQYYREEENGRGNFPPRFSGLQFPNYSSELNVNALELDDSALYLCASSPSGRMDTQYFGPGTRLLVL.

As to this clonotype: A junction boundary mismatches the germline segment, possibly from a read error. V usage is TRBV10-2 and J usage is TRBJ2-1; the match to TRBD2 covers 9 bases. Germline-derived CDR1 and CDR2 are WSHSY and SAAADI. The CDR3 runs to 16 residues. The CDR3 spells CASSDWTSEINNGQFF. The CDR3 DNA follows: TGCGCCAGCAGTGACTGGACTAGCGAGATCAACAATGGGCAGTTCTTC.

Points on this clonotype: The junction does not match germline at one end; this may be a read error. CDR3 in amino acids: CSVGLAGGLHSEQSF. CDR3 nucleotides: TGCAGCGTTGGACTAGCGGGAGGGTTGCACAGTGAGCAGTCCTTC. The chain links TRBV29-1 to TRBJ2-1; 14 bases match TRBD2. Germline-derived CDR1 and CDR2 are SQVTM and ANQGSEA. There are 15 residues in the CDR3.

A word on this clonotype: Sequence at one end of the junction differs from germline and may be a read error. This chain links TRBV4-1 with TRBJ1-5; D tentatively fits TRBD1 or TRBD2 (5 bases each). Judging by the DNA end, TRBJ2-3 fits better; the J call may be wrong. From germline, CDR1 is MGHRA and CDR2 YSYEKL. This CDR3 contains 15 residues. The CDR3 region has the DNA TGTGCTAGCAGTCCCATAGAGGGGAGCAATCAGCCCCAGTATTTT. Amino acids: CASSPIEGSNQPQYF.

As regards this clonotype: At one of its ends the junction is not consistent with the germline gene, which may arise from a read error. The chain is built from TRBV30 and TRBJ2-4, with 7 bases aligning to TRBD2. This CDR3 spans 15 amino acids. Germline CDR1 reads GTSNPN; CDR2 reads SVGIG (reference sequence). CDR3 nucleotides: TGTGACTGGAGTAACCGGGGGGTAGCCAAAAACATTCAGTACTTC. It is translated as CDWSNRGVAKNIQYF.

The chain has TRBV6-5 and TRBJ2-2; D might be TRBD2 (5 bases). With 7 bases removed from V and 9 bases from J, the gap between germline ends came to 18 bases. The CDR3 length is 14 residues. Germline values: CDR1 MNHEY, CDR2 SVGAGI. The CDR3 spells CASNPGGGGRELFF. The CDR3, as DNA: TGTGCCAGCAACCCCGGCGGCGGAGGCAGGGAGCTGTTTTTT.

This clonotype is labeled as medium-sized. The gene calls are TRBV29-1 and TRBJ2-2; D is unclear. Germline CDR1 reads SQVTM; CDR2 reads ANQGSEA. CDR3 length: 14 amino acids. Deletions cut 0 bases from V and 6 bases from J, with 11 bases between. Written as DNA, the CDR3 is TGCAGCGTTGAAGATCGGACCGTGGCCGGGGAGCTGTTTTTT. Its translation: CSVEDRTVAGELFF.

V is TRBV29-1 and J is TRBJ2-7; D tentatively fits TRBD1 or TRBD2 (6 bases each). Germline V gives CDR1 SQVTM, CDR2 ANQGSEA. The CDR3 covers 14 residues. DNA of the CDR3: TGCGGTGTTGCCCCCTGGGGGGCCAACTACGAGCAGTACTTC. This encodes CGVAPWGANYEQYF.

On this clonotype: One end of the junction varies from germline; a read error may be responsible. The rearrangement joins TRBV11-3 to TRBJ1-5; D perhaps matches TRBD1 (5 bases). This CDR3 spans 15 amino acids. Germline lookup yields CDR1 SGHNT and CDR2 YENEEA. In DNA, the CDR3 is TGTGCCAGTTGCTTAGATCTGGGGGTGGCTCAGCCCCAACATTTT. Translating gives CASCLDLGVAQPQHF.

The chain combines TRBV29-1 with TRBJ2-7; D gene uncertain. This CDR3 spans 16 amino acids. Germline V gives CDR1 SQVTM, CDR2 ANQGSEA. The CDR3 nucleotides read TGCAACGCCATGACTTCTGGGATCGGCACTTCCTACGAGCAGTACTTC. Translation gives CNAMTSGIGTSYEQYF.

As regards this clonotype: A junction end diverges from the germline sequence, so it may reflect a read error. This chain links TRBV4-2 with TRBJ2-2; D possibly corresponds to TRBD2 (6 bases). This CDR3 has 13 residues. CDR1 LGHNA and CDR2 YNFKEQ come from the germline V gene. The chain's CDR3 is CSSIHAGSGELFF. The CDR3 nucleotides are TGTTCCAGCATCCACGCGGGGTCCGGGGAGCTGTTTTTT.

The CDR3 DNA reads as TGTGCCAGCGAGAAAGGGGGAGCCGGGGGACTGTTTTTT. It codes for CASEKGGAGGLFF. This chain uses TRBV28 with TRBJ2-2; either TRBD1 or TRBD2 may fit D (6 bases each). Between the trimmed V and J ends, which lost 8 bases and 14 bases, there was a span of 21 bases. This CDR3 is 13 amino acids long. The V gene's germline CDR1 is MDHEN and CDR2 SYDVKM. Based on the CDR3 plus reference TRBV28 and TRBJ2-2, the full variable domain is DVKVTQSSRYLVKRTGEKVFLECVQDMDHENMFWYRQDPGLGLRLIYFSYDVKMKEKGDIPEGYSVSREKKERFSLILESASTNQTSMYLCASEKGGAGGLFFGEGSRLTVL.

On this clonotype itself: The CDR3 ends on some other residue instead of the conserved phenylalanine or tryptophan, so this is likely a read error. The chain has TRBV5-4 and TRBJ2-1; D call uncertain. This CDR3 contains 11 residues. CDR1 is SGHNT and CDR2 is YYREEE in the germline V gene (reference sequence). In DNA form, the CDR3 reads TGTGCCGGCAGCTCCTACAATGAGCAGTTCTAC. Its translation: CAGSSYNEQFY.

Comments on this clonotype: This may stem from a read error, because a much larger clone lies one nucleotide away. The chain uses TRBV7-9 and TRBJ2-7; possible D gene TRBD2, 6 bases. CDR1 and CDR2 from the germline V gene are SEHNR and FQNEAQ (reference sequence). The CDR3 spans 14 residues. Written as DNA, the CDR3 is TGTGCCAGCAGCTCTAGCGCCGTCTCCTACGGGCAGTACTTC. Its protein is CASSSSAVSYGQYF.

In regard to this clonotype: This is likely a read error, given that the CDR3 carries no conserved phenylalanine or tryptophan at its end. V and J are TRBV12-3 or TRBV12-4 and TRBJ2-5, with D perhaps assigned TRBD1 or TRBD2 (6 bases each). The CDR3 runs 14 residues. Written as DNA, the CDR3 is TGTGCCAGCAGTACCACACAGGGAGGAGAGGCCCAGTACTCC. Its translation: CASSTTQGGEAQYS.

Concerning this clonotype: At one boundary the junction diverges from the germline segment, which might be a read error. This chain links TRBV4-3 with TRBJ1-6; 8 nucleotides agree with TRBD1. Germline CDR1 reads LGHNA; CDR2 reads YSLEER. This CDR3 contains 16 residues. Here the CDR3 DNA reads TGCGCCAGCAGCCATCTAACTGGACAGGGTGTGTCACCACTCCACTTT. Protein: CASSHLTGQGVSPLHF.

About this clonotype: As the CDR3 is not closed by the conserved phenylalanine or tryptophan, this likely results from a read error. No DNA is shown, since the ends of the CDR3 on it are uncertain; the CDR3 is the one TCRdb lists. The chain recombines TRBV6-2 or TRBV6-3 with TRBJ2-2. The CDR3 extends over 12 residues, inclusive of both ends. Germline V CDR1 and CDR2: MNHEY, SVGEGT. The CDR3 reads CASSSYTGELFL.

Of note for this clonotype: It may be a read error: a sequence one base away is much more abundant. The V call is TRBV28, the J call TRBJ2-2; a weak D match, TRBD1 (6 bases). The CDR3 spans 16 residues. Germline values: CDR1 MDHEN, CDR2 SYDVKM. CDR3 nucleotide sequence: TGTACCAGCAGTCCTCTATTGGACAGTTACACCGGGGAGCTGTTTTTT. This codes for CTSSPLLDSYTGELFF.

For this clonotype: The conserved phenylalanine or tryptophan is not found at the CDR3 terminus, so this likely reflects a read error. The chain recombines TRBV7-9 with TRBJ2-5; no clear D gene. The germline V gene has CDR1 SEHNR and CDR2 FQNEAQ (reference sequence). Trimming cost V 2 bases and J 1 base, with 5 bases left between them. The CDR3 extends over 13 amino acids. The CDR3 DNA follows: TGTGCCAGCAGCTTAAACTTCCAAGAGACCCAGTACTTG. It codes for CASSLNFQETQYL.

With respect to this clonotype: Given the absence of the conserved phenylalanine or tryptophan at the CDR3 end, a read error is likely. The CDR3, as DNA: TGTGCCAGCAGCGTGGCGCAGTCCTACGAGCAGTACTCC. This sequence encodes CASSVAQSYEQYS. The chain carries TRBV11-3 and TRBJ2-7; D uncertain. Germline assignment: CDR1 SGHNT and CDR2 YENEEA. This CDR3 region has 13 residues. Between the trimmed V and J ends, which lost 5 bases and 1 base, there was a span of 9 bases.

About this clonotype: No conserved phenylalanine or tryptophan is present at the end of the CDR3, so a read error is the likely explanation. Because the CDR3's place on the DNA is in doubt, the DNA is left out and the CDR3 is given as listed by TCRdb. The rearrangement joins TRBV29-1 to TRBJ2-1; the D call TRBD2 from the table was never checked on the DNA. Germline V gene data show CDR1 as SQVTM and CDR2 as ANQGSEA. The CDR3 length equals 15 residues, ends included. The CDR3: CSVGLAEGFYNELFY.

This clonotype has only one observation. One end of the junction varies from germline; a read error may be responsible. The CDR3 loop reads CVIPAPTGETQYF. As DNA, the CDR3 is TGTGTCATCCCCGCTCCAACTGGGGAGACCCAGTACTTC. This rearrangement joins TRBV10-3 to TRBJ2-5; D is uncertain. Looked up from germline, CDR1 is ENHRY and CDR2 is SYGVKD. This CDR3 is 13 amino acids long.

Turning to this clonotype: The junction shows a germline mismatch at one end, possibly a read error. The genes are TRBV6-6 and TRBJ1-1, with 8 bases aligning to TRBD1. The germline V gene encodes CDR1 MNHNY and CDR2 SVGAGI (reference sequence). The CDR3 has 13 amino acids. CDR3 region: CARTTGGTTEASF. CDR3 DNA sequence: TGTGCCAGGACCACAGGGGGGACTACTGAAGCTTCCTTT.

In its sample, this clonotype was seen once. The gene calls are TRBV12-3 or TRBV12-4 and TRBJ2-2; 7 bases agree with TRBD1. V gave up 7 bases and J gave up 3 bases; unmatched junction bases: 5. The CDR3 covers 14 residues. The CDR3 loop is CASNTGDHTGELFF. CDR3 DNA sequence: TGTGCCAGCAATACAGGGGACCACACCGGGGAGCTGTTTTTT.

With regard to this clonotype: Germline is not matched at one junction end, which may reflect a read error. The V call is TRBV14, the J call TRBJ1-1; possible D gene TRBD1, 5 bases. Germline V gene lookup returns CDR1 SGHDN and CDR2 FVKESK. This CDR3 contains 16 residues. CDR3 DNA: TGTGCCACCAGCCTATCCAGGGAGGGCTTGAACACTGAAGCTTTCTTT. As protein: CATSLSREGLNTEAFF.

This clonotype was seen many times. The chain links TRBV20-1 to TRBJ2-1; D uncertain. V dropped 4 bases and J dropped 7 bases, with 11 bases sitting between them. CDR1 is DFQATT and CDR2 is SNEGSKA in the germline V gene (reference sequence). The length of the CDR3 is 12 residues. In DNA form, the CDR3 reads TGCAGTGCTAACGAGTTTTCGAATGAGCAGTTCTTC. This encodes CSANEFSNEQFF.

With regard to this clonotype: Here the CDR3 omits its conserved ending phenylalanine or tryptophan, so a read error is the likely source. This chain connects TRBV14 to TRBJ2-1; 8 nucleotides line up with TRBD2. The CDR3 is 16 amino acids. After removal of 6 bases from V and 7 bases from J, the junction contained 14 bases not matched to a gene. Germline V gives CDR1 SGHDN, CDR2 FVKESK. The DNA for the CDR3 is TGTGCCAGCAGTGCCGTAGCGGGGTGGGTAAATAATGAGCAGTTCTTA. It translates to CASSAVAGWVNNEQFL.